The next 4 T cell receptor beta chains were all read from a single sample in a study of identical twins (dated by TCRdb to about 2016). The receptor library was made with 5' RACE. The run used an Illumina HiSeq 2000. TCRdb took the public reads, trimmed them with fastp at Q25, ran MiXCR for clone calling and kept in-frame beta chains. Rows merge per CDR3 protein into single entries with the most common DNA and genes. Counted in this sample were fewer than 550,000 distinct CDR3 sequences; around an eighth of them appeared once. More than 0.8% of the sample belongs to the ten largest clones. This sample also belongs to another study, concerning yellow fever vaccine responses in identical twins.

Sequencing was carried out using CD4+ T cells sorted from blood. Source of these receptors: a woman aged 18-29 years in good health.

This rearrangement joins TRBV7-2 to TRBJ2-3, with TRBD2 matching 13 bases. The CDR3 sequence is 18 residues long. After removal of 0 bases from V and 5 bases from J, the junction contained 8 bases not matched to a gene. Germline values: CDR1 SGHTA, CDR2 FQGNSA. The CDR3 region has the DNA TGTGCCAGCAGCTTAGCGTCCGAGACTAGCGGGAGGCGAGATACGCAGTATTTT. Protein product: CASSLASETSGRRDTQYF. Complete variable domain (other parts from reference TRBV7-2 and TRBJ2-3): GAGVSQSPSNKVTEKGKDVELRCDPISGHTALYWYRQSLGQGLEFLIYFQGNSAPDKSGLPSDRFSAERTGGSVSTLTIQRTQQEDSAVYLCASSLASETSGRRDTQYFGPGTRLTVL.

The table lists this clonotype with a few counts. This chain joins TRBV20-1 and TRBJ2-1; 9 bases map to TRBD1. This CDR3 region has 13 residues. Germline assignment: CDR1 DFQATT and CDR2 SNEGSKA (reference sequence). Losses at the gene ends were 4 bases for V and 6 bases for J; bases not matched to a gene: 4. CDR3 region: CSATGQGRNEQFF. The CDR3 nucleotides read TGCAGTGCTACTGGACAGGGGCGCAATGAGCAGTTCTTC.

This chain links TRBV11-2 with TRBJ2-5, with 11 nucleotides matching TRBD2. The CDR3 totals 18 residues. From germline, CDR1 is SGHAT and CDR2 FQNNGV. With 3 bases clipped from V and 4 bases from J, the junction kept 13 bases outside the gene matches. This chain's CDR3 is CASSLMGLAEISSETQYF. The DNA for the CDR3 is TGTGCCAGCAGCTTGATGGGACTAGCGGAAATCTCCTCAGAGACCCAGTACTTC.

The chain employs TRBV12-3 or TRBV12-4 and TRBJ2-7, with 10 bases fitting TRBD1. The CDR3 contains 18 residues. The V and J ends lost 7 bases and 0 bases, in that order; junction bases with no gene match: 15. This CDR3 is CASTRGRLGQGSSYEQYF. Here the CDR3 DNA reads TGTGCCAGCACCCGAGGCAGGTTGGGACAGGGGTCCTCCTACGAGCAGTACTTC.